This is a list of T cell receptor beta chains from one sample in a study of T cells in placental villitis. TCRdb's copy holds only in-frame clones and misses some; the assay was immunoSEQ multiplex PCR. This table holds approximately 780 clones, 95% to 98% found once. Sequencing was done on a sample of placental tissue containing maternal and fetal cells. The receptors here all came from a human donor in good health; the placental T cells may come from both mother and fetus. Both conserved end residues are part of each CDR3. A D gene is named only where the DNA matches it firmly. Clone size is given for some rows only: seen once, a few or many times, or a class if the clone is expanded.

>TRBJ2-1|TRBV12-3/TRBV12-4|NA|NA
TGTGCCAGCAGTTCCCTCTACAATGAGCAGTTCTTC
CASSSLYNEQFF
>TRBJ2-1|TRBV27|NA|NA
TGTGCCAGCAGTTTCGGCGGGAACTACAATGAGCAGTTCTTC
CASSFGGNYNEQFF
>TRBJ1-5|TRBV6-2/TRBV6-3|NA|NA
TGTGCCAGCAGTAAAGATGGACAAAGCAATCAGCCCCAGCATTTT
CASSKDGQSNQPQHF
>TRBJ2-6|TRBV19|NA|NA
TGTGCCAGTATGCCCAGGGCTGGGGCCAACGTCCTGACTTTC
CASMPRAGANVLTF
>TRBJ2-7|TRBV4-3|NA|NA
TGCGCCAGCAGCCAAGATCGGCCAAGCTACGAGCAGTACTTC
CASSQDRPSYEQYF
>TRBJ1-1|TRBV4-1|NA|NA
TGCGCCAGCAGCCAAGTGTATGGGAACACTGAAGCTTTCTTT
CASSQVYGNTEAFF
>TRBJ2-5|TRBV18|NA|NA
TGTGCCAGCTCACCGCCCGGGCTAGCTGGAAAAGAGACCCAGTACTTC
CASSPPGLAGKETQYF
>TRBJ2-3|TRBV7-2|NA|NA
TGTGCCAGCAGCTTACCCCGAGGAGTCGCAGATACGCAGTATTTT
CASSLPRGVADTQYF
>TRBJ2-5|TRBV12-3/TRBV12-4|NA|NA
TGTGCCAGCGGAGACAGAGAGACCCAGTACTTC
CASGDRETQYF
>TRBJ2-1|TRBV6-2/TRBV6-3|few|TRBD2
TGTGCCAGCAGTTACTCGACTAGCGCCAATGAGCAGTTCTTC
CASSYSTSANEQFF
>TRBJ2-5|TRBV30|NA|TRBD1
TGTGCCTGGAGTCCGTGGCAGGGGGCTTATCGGGAGACCCAGTACTTC
CAWSPWQGAYRETQYF
>TRBJ2-3|TRBV7-9|once|NA
TGTGCCAGCAGCTTAGGAAGCGGACCTAGCACAGATACGCAGTATTTT
CASSLGSGPSTDTQYF
>TRBJ2-1|TRBV6-4|NA|NA
TGTGCCAGCAGTGAAAAGGCGGCTAGCCCCAATGAGCAGTTCTTC
CASSEKAASPNEQFF
>TRBJ2-1|TRBV7-7|NA|TRBD1
TGTGCCAGCAGCCTGGCGGCACAGGGGAGAGGGGGCGGAGAGCAGTTCTTC
CASSLAAQGRGGGEQFF
>TRBJ2-5|TRBV7-9|NA|TRBD1
TGTGCCAGCAGCCGGGACAGGGGTTCGTACCAAGAGACCCAGTACTTC
CASSRDRGSYQETQYF
>TRBJ2-7|TRBV6-5|NA|NA
TGTGCCAGCAGTCTGATGACAGAACCCTACGAGCAGTACTTC
CASSLMTEPYEQYF
>TRBJ2-4|TRBV7-9|NA|NA
TGTGCCAGCAGTTATCCCGTGGCTGCCAAAAACATTCAGTACTTC
CASSYPVAAKNIQYF